This T cell receptor beta chain was sequenced in a study of shared clonotypes between healthy human individuals. A word on this clone: The antigen is unknown.

Several immunoSEQ 96-well plates shared each subset's DNA, each plate a replicate. Replicate PCRs were loaded with roughly 300 ng DNA from unsorted PBMC, some 33,000 T cell genomes. Repertoires were generated with immunoSEQ multiplex PCR, while TCRdb's copy carries only in-frame clones and drops some. The sample has more than 450,000 clones; 79% are singletons. Study conclusions and caveats: Few donors limited the genetic and exposure-history diversity represented.

The source of this sequence is a woman aged 40 to 50 in good health. Some clones in this sample may be carry-over from other donors' samples. Material: PBMCs.

The CDR3 DNA is TGTGCCAGCAGCCCGGGACGGGCTGATGAAAAACTGTTTTTT. Protein sequence: CASSPGRADEKLFF. This sequence joins TRBV7-9 and TRBJ1-4; tentatively, D is TRBD1 (5 bases). The CDR3 spans 14 residues. V was cut by 5 bases and J by 6 bases, with 13 bases left in between. CDR1 and CDR2 from the germline V gene are SEHNR and FQNEAQ (reference sequence).